A selection of T cell receptor beta chains follows, all from one sample in a study of blood T cells in healthy people across ages. One entry per CDR3 protein, called by TCRdb with MiXCR from the 5' RACE reads. The table shows around 2 million distinct CDR3 sequences, with about two fifths occurring only once. Specimen: blood. These receptors all come from a human donor in good health. Both conserved end residues are part of each CDR3. Each record gives: V gene, J gene, D gene, clone size, CDR3 DNA, CDR3 protein. The D gene is left open where the match is weak. Only some rows state a clone size, as once, few, many or a class for expanded clones.

V: TRBV3-1
J: TRBJ2-5
D: TRBD1
size: NA
DNA: TGTGCCAGCAGCCCCGGGACAGAAAAAAGAGGGACCCAGTACTTC
CDR3: CASSPGTEKRGTQYF

V: TRBV29-1
J: TRBJ2-3
D: TRBD1
size: few
DNA: TGCAGCGTTGAACACCCCTATAAGGGGGACAGCGGTACGCAGTATTTT
CDR3: CSVEHPYKGDSGTQYF

V: TRBV4-1
J: TRBJ2-1
D: TRBD2
size: few
DNA: TGCGCCAGCAGCCAAGACTTCCCCGGGACTAGCGGGGGCTCCTACAATGAGCAGTTCTTC
CDR3: CASSQDFPGTSGGSYNEQFF

V: TRBV24-1
J: TRBJ2-3
D: TRBD1
size: NA
DNA: TGTGCCACCAGTGATTTCGTGTCAGGGGGAATGGATACGCAGTATTTT
CDR3: CATSDFVSGGMDTQYF

V: TRBV5-5
J: TRBJ1-2
D: NA
size: NA
DNA: TGTGCCAGCAGCTCGGACCCCCAAGGGACCTATGGCTACACCTTC
CDR3: CASSSDPQGTYGYTF

V: TRBV20-1
J: TRBJ2-5
D: NA
size: few
DNA: TGCAGTGCTAGAGATGGAGGGGAAGAGACCCAGTACTTC
CDR3: CSARDGGEETQYF

V: TRBV5-1
J: TRBJ2-5
D: NA
size: NA
DNA: TGCGCCAGCAGCCGATTTGGGGGGACGGAGACCCAGTACTTC
CDR3: CASSRFGGTETQYF

V: TRBV7-2
J: TRBJ2-2
D: TRBD2
size: NA
DNA: TGTGCCAGCAGCCGCCGCGGGGGGGTGGCCGGGGAGCTGTTTTTT
CDR3: CASSRRGGVAGELFF

V: TRBV7-2
J: TRBJ2-3
D: NA
size: NA
DNA: TGTGCCAGCAGCTTAGAAGGGTACTATTCAGATACGCAGTATTTT
CDR3: CASSLEGYYSDTQYF

V: TRBV2
J: TRBJ2-7
D: NA
size: many
DNA: TGTGCCAGCAGTGGTGGCCGGCTGACTTACGAGCAGTACTTC
CDR3: CASSGGRLTYEQYF

V: TRBV20-1
J: TRBJ2-4
D: TRBD2
size: NA
DNA: TGCAGTGCTAGACCTAGCGGGGGGCCCTGGAACATTCAGTACTTC
CDR3: CSARPSGGPWNIQYF

V: TRBV7-9
J: TRBJ1-2
D: NA
size: few
DNA: TGTGCCAGCAGCTTAGTGGGGGCCCATGGCTACACCTTC
CDR3: CASSLVGAHGYTF

V: TRBV20-1
J: TRBJ2-7
D: NA
size: NA
DNA: TGCAGTGCTAGAGCCATCAGTACCTACGAGCAGTACTTC
CDR3: CSARAISTYEQYF

V: TRBV7-3
J: TRBJ1-1
D: NA
size: NA
DNA: TGTGCCAGCAAGAGTGGGGGGGGCAACACTGAAGCTTTCTTT
CDR3: CASKSGGGNTEAFF

V: TRBV6-6
J: TRBJ1-5
D: NA
size: few
DNA: TGTGCCAGCAGTTATGAGCCGTCTACTCAGCCCCAGCATTTT
CDR3: CASSYEPSTQPQHF

V: TRBV7-2
J: TRBJ1-2
D: TRBD1
size: NA
DNA: TGTGCCAGCAGATCGACAGGGAGGATAGTAGGCTACACCTTC
CDR3: CASRSTGRIVGYTF

V: TRBV4-2
J: TRBJ2-7
D: NA
size: NA
DNA: TGTGCCAGCAGACTCACTATACAGAGCTCCTACGAGCAGTACTTC
CDR3: CASRLTIQSSYEQYF

V: TRBV12-3/TRBV12-4
J: TRBJ2-7
D: NA
size: many
DNA: TGTGCCAGCACCCCATCTGACAGGCTAAACGAGCAGTACTTC
CDR3: CASTPSDRLNEQYF

V: TRBV5-1
J: TRBJ1-2
D: NA
size: NA
DNA: TGCGCCAGCAGCTTTGACAGGTCCCAAGCTAACTATGGCTACACCTTC
CDR3: CASSFDRSQANYGYTF

V: TRBV12-3/TRBV12-4
J: TRBJ2-4
D: TRBD1
size: many
DNA: TGTGCCAGCAGTCCCGGCAGGGGGCCCATTCAGTACTTC
CDR3: CASSPGRGPIQYF

V: TRBV28
J: TRBJ2-1
D: TRBD2
size: few
DNA: TGTGCCAGCAGTTTAAGCGGGGAGCGGGGGGGCCATCGAAATGAGCAGTTCTTC
CDR3: CASSLSGERGGHRNEQFF

V: TRBV28
J: TRBJ1-2
D: NA
size: few
DNA: TGTGCCAGCAGCCTCAACCGACAAGTCTATGGCTACACCTTC
CDR3: CASSLNRQVYGYTF

V: TRBV25-1
J: TRBJ1-1
D: NA
size: NA
DNA: TGTGCCAGCAGTAGGGGGGCGCTCACTGAAGCTTTCTTT
CDR3: CASSRGALTEAFF

V: TRBV9
J: TRBJ2-1
D: NA
size: few
DNA: TGTGCCAGCAGCGTATCCGTGGGGGGTAATGAGCAGTTCTTC
CDR3: CASSVSVGGNEQFF

V: TRBV7-2
J: TRBJ2-3
D: NA
size: many
DNA: TGTGCCAGCAGCTTAGTCCAAACAGATACGCAGTATTTT
CDR3: CASSLVQTDTQYF

V: TRBV12-3/TRBV12-4
J: TRBJ2-3
D: NA
size: NA
DNA: TGTGCCAGCAGTTGCGATACGCAGTATTTT
CDR3: CASSCDTQYF

V: TRBV6-2/TRBV6-3
J: TRBJ2-2
D: NA
size: NA
DNA: TGTGCCAGCAGTTACTCCAGGGACATAGAGCTGTTTTTT
CDR3: CASSYSRDIELFF

V: TRBV27
J: TRBJ1-5
D: NA
size: NA
DNA: TGTGCCAGCAGTTTAGTGGAGAAGCAGCCCCAGCATTTT
CDR3: CASSLVEKQPQHF

V: TRBV9
J: TRBJ2-1
D: NA
size: NA
DNA: TGTGCCAGCAGCACCTGGGGGGTTGATGAGCAGTTCTTC
CDR3: CASSTWGVDEQFF

V: TRBV4-1
J: TRBJ1-2
D: NA
size: NA
DNA: TGCGCCAGCAGCTCGACTACAGGGACTGCCGGCTACACCTTC
CDR3: CASSSTTGTAGYTF

V: TRBV7-2
J: TRBJ2-3
D: NA
size: few
DNA: TGTGCCAGCAGTCAGGCTCGTTCCAATCTGGAGTATTTT
CDR3: CASSQARSNLEYF

V: TRBV24-1
J: TRBJ2-1
D: TRBD1
size: few
DNA: TGTGCCACCAGTGGGGACAGGCCCTCCTACAATGAGCAGTTCTTC
CDR3: CATSGDRPSYNEQFF